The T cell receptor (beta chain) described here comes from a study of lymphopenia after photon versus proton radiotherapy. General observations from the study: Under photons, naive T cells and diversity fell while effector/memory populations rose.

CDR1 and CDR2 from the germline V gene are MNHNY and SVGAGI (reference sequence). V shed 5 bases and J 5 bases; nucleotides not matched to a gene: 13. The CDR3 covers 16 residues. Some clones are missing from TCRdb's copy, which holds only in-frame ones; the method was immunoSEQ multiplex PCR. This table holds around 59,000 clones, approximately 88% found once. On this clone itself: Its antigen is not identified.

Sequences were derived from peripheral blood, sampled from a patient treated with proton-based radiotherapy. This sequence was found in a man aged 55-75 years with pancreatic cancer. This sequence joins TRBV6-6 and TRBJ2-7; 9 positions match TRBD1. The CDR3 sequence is CASSAGGGQGSHEQYF. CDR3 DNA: TGTGCCAGCAGTGCAGGGGGAGGACAGGGGTCCCACGAGCAGTACTTC.